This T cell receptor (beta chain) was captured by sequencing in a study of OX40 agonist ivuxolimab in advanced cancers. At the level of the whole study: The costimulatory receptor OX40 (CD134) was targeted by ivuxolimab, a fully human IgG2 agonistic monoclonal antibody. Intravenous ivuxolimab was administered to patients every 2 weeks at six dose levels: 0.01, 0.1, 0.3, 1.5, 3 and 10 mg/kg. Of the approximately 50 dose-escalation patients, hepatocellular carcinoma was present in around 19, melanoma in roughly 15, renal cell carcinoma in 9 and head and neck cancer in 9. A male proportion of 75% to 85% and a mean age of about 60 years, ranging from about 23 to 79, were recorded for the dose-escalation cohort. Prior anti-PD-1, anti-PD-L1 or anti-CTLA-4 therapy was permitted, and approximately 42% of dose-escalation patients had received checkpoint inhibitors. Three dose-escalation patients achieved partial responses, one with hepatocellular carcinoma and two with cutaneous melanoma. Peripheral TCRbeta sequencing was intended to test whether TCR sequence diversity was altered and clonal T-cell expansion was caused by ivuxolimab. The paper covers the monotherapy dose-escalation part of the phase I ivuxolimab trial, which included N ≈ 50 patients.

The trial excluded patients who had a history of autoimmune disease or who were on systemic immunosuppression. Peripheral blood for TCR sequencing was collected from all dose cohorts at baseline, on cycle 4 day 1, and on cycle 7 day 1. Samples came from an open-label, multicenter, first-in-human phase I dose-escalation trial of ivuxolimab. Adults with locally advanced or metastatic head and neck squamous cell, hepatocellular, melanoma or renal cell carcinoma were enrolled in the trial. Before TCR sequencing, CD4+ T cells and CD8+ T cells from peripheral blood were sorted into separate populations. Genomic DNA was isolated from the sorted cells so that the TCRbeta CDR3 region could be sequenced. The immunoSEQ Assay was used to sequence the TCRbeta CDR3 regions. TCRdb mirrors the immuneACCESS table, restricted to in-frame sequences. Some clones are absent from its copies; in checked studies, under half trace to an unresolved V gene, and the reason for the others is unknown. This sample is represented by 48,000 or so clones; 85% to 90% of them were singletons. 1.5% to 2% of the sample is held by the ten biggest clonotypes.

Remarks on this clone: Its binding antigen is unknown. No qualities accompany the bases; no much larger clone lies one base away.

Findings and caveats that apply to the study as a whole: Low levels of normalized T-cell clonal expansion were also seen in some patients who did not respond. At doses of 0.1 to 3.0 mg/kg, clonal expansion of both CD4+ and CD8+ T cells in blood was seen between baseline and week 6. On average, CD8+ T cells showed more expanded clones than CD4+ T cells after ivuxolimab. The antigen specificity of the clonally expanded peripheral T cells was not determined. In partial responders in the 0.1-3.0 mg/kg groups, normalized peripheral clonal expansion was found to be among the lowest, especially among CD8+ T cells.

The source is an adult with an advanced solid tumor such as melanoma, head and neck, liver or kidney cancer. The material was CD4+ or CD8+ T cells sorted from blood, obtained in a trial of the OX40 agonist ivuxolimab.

The DNA is TGTGCCAGCAGTTGGGGGGACAGGGGTCCCCAGCATTTT. This codes for CASSWGDRGPQHF. Rearrangement joined TRBV6-6 to TRBJ1-5; 10 bases in the junction line up with TRBD1. The CDR3 numbers 13 residues from cysteine through phenylalanine. The sequence is cut down to CDR3 DNA, 39 bases in frame from base 1. CDR1 and CDR2 are drawn from the germline V gene (reference sequence): MNHNY, SVGAGI. For this chain, trimming is 4 bases at the V end and 10 bases at the J end, and the number of junction bases without a gene match is 4.